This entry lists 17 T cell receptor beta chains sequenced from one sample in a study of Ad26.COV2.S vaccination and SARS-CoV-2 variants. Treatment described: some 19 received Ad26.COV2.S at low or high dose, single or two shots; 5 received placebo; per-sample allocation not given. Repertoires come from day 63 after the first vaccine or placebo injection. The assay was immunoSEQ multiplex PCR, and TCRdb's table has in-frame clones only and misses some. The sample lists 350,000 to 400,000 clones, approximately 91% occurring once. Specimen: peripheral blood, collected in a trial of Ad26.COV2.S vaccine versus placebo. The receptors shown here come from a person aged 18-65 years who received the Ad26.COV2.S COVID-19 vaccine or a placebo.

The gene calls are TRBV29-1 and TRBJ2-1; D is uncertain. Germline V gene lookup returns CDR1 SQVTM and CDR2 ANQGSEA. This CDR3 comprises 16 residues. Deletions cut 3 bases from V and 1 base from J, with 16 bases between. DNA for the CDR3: TGCAGCGTTGATGCAGCTCTGACACCGTCCTACAATGAGCAGTTCTTC. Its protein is CSVDAALTPSYNEQFF.

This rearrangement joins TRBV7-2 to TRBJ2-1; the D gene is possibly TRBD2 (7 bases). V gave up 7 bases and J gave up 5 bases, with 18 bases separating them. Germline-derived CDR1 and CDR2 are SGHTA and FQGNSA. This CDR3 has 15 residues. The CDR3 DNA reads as TGTGCCAGCACGCCGGGGGGCCATCCGGACAATGAGCAGTTCTTC. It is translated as CASTPGGHPDNEQFF.

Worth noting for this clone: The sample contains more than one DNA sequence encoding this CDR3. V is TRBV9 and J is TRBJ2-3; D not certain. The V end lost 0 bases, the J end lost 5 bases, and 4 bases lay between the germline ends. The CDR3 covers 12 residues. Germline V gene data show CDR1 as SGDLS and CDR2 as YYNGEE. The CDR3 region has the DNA TGTGCCAGCAGCGTAGGTGAAGATACGCAGTATTTT. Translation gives CASSVGEDTQYF.

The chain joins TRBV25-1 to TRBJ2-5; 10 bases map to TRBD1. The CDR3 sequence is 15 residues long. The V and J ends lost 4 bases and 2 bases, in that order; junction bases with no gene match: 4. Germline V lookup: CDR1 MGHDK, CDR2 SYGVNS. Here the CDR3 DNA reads TGTGCCAGCAGTGGGGACAGGGGATGGCAAGAGACCCAGTACTTC. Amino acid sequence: CASSGDRGWQETQYF. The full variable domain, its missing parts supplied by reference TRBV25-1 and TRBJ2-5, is EADIYQTPRYLVIGTGKKITLECSQTMGHDKMYWYQQDPGMELHLIHYSYGVNSTEKGDLSSESTVSRIRTEHFPLTLESARPSHTSQYLCASSGDRGWQETQYFGPGTRLLVL.

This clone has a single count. DNA of the CDR3: TGCGCCAGCAGCCATAGGACAGGGGCATCCTACGAGCAGTACTTC. Translating it yields CASSHRTGASYEQYF. The rearrangement uses TRBV5-1 and TRBJ2-7, with 9 bases matching TRBD1. The junction had 6 bases not matched to a gene; V was cut back by 4 bases and J by 1 base. Per the germline V gene, CDR1 is SGHRS and CDR2 is YFSETQ. This CDR3 region has 15 residues.

The CDR3 sequence: CATRGGEHQETQYF. CDR3 in DNA: TGTGCCACCCGCGGTGGGGAGCACCAAGAGACCCAGTACTTC. The V call is TRBV10-3, the J call TRBJ2-5, with D maybe TRBD2 (5 bases). V was clipped by 10 bases and J by 0 bases, with 15 bases between them. Germline values: CDR1 ENHRY, CDR2 SYGVKD. The CDR3 contains 14 residues.

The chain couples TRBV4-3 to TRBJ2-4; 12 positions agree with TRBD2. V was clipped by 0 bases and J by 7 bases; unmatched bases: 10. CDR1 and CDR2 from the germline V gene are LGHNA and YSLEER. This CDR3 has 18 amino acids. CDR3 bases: TGCGCCAGCAGCCAAGAGCTACTTGCTAGCGGGGGGGAGAACATTCAGTACTTC. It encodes CASSQELLASGGENIQYF.

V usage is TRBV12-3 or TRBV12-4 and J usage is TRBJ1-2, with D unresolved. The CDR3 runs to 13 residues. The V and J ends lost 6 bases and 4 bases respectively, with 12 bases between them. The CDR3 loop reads CASSPTGFYGYTF. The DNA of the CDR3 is TGTGCCAGCAGCCCTACCGGATTCTATGGCTACACCTTC.

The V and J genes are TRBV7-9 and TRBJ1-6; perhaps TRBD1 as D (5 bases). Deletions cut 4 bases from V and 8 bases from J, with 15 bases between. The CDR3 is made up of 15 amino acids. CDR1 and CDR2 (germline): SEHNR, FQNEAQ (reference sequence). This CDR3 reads CASSSFRQGDSPLHF. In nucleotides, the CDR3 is TGTGCCAGCAGCTCGTTTCGGCAGGGAGATTCACCCCTCCACTTT.

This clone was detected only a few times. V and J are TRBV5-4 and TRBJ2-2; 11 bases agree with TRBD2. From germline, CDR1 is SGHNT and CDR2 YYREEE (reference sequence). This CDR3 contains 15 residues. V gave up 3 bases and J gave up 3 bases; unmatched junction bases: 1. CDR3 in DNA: TGTGCCAGCAGCTATAGCGGGGGGGACACCGGGGAGCTGTTTTTT. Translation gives CASSYSGGDTGELFF.

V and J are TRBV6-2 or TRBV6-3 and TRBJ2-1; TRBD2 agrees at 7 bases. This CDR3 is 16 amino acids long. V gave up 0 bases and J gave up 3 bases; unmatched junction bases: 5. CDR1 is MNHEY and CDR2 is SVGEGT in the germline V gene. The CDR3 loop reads CASSYSGLNNYNEQFF. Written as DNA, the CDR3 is TGTGCCAGCAGTTACTCGGGACTAAACAACTACAATGAGCAGTTCTTC.

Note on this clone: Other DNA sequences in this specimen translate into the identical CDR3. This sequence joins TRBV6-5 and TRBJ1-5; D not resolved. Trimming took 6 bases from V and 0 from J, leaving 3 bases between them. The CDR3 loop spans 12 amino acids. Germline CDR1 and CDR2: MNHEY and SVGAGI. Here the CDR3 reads CASRDSNQPQHF. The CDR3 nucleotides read TGTGCCAGCAGGGATAGCAATCAGCCCCAGCATTTT.

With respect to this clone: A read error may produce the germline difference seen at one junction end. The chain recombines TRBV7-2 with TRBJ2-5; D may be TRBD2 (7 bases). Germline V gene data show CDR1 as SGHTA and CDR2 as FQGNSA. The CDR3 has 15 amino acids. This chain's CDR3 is CASSLGGADQETQYF. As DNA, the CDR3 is TGTGCCAGCAGTTTAGGGGGGGCAGATCAAGAGACCCAGTACTTC. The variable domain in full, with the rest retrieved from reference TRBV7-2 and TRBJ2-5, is GAGVSQSPSNKVTEKGKDVELRCDPISGHTALYWYRQSLGQGLEFLIYFQGNSAPDKSGLPSDRFSAERTGGSVSTLTIQRTQQEDSAVYLCASSLGGADQETQYFGPGTRLLVL.

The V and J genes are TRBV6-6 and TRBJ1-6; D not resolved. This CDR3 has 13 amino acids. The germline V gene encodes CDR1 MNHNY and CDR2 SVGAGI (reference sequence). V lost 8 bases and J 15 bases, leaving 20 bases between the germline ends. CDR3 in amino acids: CASDDPGGVLLHF. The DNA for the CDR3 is TGTGCCAGCGACGACCCTGGTGGGGTCCTCCTCCACTTT.

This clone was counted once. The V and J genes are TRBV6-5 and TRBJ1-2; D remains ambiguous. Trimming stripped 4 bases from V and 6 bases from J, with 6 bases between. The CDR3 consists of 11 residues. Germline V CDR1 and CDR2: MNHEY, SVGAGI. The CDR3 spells CASSSVDGYTF. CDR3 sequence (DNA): TGTGCCAGCAGTTCTGTCGATGGCTACACCTTC.

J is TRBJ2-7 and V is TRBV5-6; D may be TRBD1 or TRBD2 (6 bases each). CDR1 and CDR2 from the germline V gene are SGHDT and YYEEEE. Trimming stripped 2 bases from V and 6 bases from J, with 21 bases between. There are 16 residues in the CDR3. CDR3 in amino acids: CASSLGPLGGLREQYF. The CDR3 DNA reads TGTGCCAGCAGCTTAGGACCCTTGGGGGGCCTCCGCGAGCAGTACTTC. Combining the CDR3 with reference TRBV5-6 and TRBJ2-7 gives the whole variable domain DAGVTQSPTHLIKTRGQQVTLRCSPKSGHDTVSWYQQALGQGPQFIFQYYEEEERQRGNFPDRFSGHQFPNYSSELNVNALLLGDSALYLCASSLGPLGGLREQYFGPGTRLTVT.

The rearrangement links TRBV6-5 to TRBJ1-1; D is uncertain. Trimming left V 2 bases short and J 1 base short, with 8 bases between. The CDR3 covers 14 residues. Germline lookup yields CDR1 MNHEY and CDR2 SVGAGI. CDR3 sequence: CASSYDSANTEAFF. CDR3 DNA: TGTGCCAGCAGTTACGATTCTGCGAACACTGAAGCTTTCTTT.